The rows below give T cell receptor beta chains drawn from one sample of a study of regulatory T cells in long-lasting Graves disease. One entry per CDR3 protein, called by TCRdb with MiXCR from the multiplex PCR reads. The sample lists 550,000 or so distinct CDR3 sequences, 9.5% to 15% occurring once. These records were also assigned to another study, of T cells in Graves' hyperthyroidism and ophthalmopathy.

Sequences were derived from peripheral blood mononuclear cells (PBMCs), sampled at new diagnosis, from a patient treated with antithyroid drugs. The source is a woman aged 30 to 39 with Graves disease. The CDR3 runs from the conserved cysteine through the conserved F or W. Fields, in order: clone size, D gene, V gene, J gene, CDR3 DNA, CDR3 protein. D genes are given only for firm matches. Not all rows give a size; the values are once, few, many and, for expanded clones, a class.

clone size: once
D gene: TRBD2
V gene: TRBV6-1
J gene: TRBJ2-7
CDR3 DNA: TGTGCCAGCAGAACCAACAGACTAGCGGGAGTATACGAGCAGTACTTC
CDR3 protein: CASRTNRLAGVYEQYF

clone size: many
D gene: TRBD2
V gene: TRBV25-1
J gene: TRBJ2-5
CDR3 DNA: TGTGCCAGCAAGAGGGGAGGGGAGGAGACCCAGTACTTC
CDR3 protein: CASKRGGEETQYF

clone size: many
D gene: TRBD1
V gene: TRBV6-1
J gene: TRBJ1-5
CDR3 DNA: TGTGCCAGCAGCCGGGACAGGGGAGGCAATCAGCCCCAGCATTTT
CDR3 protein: CASSRDRGGNQPQHF

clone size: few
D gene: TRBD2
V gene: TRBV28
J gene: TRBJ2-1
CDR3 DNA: TGTGCCAGCAGTTACCTCGGACTAGCGGACTACAATGAGCAGTTCTTC
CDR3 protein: CASSYLGLADYNEQFF

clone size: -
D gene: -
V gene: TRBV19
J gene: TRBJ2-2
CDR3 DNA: TGTGCCAGTAGTATCGAACGGCTAACCGGGGAGCTGTTTTTT
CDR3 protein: CASSIERLTGELFF

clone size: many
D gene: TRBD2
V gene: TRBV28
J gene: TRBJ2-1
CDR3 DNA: TGTGCCAGCAGAAAAACAAGGACTAGCGGCTACAATGAGCAGTTCTTC
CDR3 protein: CASRKTRTSGYNEQFF

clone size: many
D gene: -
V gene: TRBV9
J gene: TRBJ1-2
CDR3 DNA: TGTGCCAGCAGCGTAGGGGGCTTTGTCAGTCATGGCTACACCTTC
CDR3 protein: CASSVGGFVSHGYTF

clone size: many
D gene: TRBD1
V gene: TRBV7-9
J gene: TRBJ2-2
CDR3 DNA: TGTGCCAGCAGCTCCACAGACAGGGCCACCGGGGAGCTGTTTTTT
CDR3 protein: CASSSTDRATGELFF

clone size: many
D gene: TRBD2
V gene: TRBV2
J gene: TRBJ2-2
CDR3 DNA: TGTGCCAGCACTGGGGGGGGTGGCCCAGCGAACACCGGGGAGCTGTTTTTT
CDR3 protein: CASTGGGGPANTGELFF

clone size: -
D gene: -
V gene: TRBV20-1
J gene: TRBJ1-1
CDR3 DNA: TGCAGTGCTAGTTCGGGGTTCGAGATGAACACTGAAGCTTTCTTT
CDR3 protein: CSASSGFEMNTEAFF

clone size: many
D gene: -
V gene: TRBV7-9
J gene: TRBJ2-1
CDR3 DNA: TGTGCCAGCAGCCCCCCAGGGGCCTACAATGAGCAGTTCTTC
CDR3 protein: CASSPPGAYNEQFF

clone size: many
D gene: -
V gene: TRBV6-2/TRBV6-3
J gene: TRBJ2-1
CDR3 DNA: TGTGCCAGCATGAGCCCCCGTGGCTCCTACAATGAGCAGTTCTTC
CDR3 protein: CASMSPRGSYNEQFF

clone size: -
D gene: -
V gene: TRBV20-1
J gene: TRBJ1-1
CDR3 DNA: TGCAGTGCTAGAGATTCAGGCTACACTGAAGCTTTCTTT
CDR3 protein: CSARDSGYTEAFF

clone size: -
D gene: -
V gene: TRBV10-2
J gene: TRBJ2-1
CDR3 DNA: TGCGCCAGCAGTGATTCGTCTAGCCAAAGCAATGAGCAGTTCTTC
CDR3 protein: CASSDSSSQSNEQFF

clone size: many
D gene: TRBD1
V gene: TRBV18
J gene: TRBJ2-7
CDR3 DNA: TGTGCCAGCTCACCTTCTACAGGGGGAGATTGGGACGAGCAGTACTTC
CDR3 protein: CASSPSTGGDWDEQYF

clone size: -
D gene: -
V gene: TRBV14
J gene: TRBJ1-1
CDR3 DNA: TGTGCCAGCAGCCAAGCCACCGACCGTGAAGCTTTCTTT
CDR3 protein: CASSQATDREAFF

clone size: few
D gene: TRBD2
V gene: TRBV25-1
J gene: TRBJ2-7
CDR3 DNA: TGTGCCAGCAGTGACGTTCGCGGGAGCTACGAGCAGTACTTC
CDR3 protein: CASSDVRGSYEQYF

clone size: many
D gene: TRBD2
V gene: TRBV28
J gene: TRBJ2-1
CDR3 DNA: TGTGCCAGCAGTTTTCTGGTGCTAGCGGGAGTACATGAGCAGTTCTTC
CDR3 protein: CASSFLVLAGVHEQFF

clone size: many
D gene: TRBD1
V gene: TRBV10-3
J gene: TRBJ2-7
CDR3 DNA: TGTGCCATCAGCTCTACCGGGACAGGGAACGACGAGCAGTACTTC
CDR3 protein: CAISSTGTGNDEQYF

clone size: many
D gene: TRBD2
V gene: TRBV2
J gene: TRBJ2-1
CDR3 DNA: TGTGCCAGCAGCCGGGAGGGAGTGGGTGAGCAGTTCTTC
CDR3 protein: CASSREGVGEQFF

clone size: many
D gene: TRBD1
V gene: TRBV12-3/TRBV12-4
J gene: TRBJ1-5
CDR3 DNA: TGTGCCAGCAGTCTTGACAGGGGGAGAGAGCCCCAGCATTTT
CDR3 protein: CASSLDRGREPQHF

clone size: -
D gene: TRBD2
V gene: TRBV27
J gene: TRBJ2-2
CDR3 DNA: TGTGCCAGCAGTTTATTCCGCGGGAGGGCCCAATTCGGGGAGCTGTTTTTT
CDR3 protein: CASSLFRGRAQFGELFF